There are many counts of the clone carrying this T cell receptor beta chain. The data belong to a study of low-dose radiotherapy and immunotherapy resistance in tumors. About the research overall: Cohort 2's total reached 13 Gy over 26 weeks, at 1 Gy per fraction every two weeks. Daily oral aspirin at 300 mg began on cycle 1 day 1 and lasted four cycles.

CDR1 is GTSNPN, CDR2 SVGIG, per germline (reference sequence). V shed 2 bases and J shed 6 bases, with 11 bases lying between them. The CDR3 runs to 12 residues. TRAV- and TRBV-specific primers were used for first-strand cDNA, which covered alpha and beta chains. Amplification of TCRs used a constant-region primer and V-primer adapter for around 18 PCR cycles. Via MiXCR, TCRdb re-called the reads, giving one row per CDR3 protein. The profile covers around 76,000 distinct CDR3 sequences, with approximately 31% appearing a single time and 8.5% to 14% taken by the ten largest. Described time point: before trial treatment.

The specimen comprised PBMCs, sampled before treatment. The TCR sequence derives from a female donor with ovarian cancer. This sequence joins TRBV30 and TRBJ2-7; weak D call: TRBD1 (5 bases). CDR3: CAWSRPGREQYF. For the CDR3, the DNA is TGTGCCTGGAGTAGGCCAGGGCGCGAGCAGTACTTC. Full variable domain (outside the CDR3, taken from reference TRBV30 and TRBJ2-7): SQTIHQWPATLVQPVGSPLSLECTVEGTSNPNLYWYRQAAGRGLQLLFYSVGIGQISSEVPQNLSASRPQDRQFILSSKKLLLSDSGFYLCAWSRPGREQYFGPGTRLTVT.